This T cell receptor (beta chain) derives from a study of T cells in Graves' hyperthyroidism and ophthalmopathy. Template material for amplifying TCR beta CDR3 regions consisted of RNA transcripts. HTBI primers were used for first-round RT-PCR of the TCR CDR3. TCRdb re-derived calls from the multiplex PCR reads in MiXCR, one entry per CDR3 protein. The data contain 550,000 to 600,000 distinct CDR3 sequences, approximately 15% of them singletons. This clonotype was seen ten or more times. Patients having uncontrolled infection, another autoimmune disease, pregnancy or lactation were not included. Diagnostic decisions used clinical symptoms, serum thyroxine and TRAb, thyroid ultrasound and orbital computed tomography. From germline, CDR1 is DFQATT and CDR2 SNEGSKA (reference sequence). The CDR3 runs to 12 residues. V lost 2 bases, J lost 4 bases, and 8 bases lay in between.

The J gene is TRBJ1-1, the V gene TRBV20-1, with D possibly TRBD1 on 5 matching bases. Sequencing was performed on blood. The TCR was taken from a woman younger than 30 with Graves' ophthalmopathy. The chain's CDR3 is CSARQGGTEAFF. The CDR3 nucleotides are TGCAGTGCTAGACAGGGTGGCACTGAAGCTTTCTTT.